One sample yielded the 27 T cell receptor beta chains listed below, sequenced in a study of T-cell memory formation after mild COVID-19. TCRdb used MiXCR to reprocess the 5' RACE reads, holding one entry per CDR3 protein. The sample gives about 100,000 distinct CDR3 sequences, over 8.5% of which show up once; approximately 40% is in the top ten. Material: PBMCs or a T cell subset sorted from them (not recorded which). The receptor set was obtained from a man between 18 and 29 years old who had mild COVID-19 (a few samples of this study predate the infection). Cell type and time point are not known.

CDR3 sequence (DNA): TGTGCCAGCAGCTTAGCCAGGGACAGGGAAACAGATACGCAGTATTTT. Its translation is CASSLARDRETDTQYF. This rearrangement joins TRBV7-2 to TRBJ2-3, with 9 positions matching TRBD1. The CDR3 consists of 16 residues. The trim removed 0 bases at V and 3 bases at J, leaving 4 bases unmatched. Per the germline V gene, CDR1 is SGHTA and CDR2 is FQGNSA.

J is TRBJ2-5 and V is TRBV12-3 or TRBV12-4, with 9 positions matching TRBD2. V gave up 1 base and J gave up 5 bases; unmatched junction bases: 5. This CDR3 spans 15 amino acids. The CDR3: CASSLGGGAGETQYF. CDR3 coding DNA: TGTGCCAGCAGTTTAGGCGGGGGGGCCGGTGAGACCCAGTACTTC.

The genes are TRBV12-5 and TRBJ2-3, with 10 bases fitting TRBD1. The CDR3 is 14 amino acids. The V gene's germline CDR1 is LGHNT and CDR2 FRNRAP. After removal of 7 bases from V and 3 bases from J, the junction contained 4 bases not matched to a gene. CDR3 DNA sequence: TGTGCTAGTGCCCCGGGACAGGGGACAGATACGCAGTATTTT. Translation: CASAPGQGTDTQYF.

This clonotype was observed a handful of times. The chain combines TRBV5-1 with TRBJ1-5; 10 bases match TRBD1. There are 17 residues in the CDR3. Per the germline V gene, CDR1 is SGHRS and CDR2 is YFSETQ. The V gene end was trimmed by 3 bases and the J gene end by 1 base; junction bases not matched to a gene: 7. CDR3 bases: TGCGCCAGCAGCTGGGAACCGGGACAGGGGAGCAATCAGCCCCAGCATTTT. Residues: CASSWEPGQGSNQPQHF.

This clonotype was seen a few times. J is TRBJ2-2 and V is TRBV20-1; perhaps TRBD1 as D (5 bases). V was pared by 6 bases and J by 4 bases, with 15 bases between. Germline CDR1 and CDR2: DFQATT and SNEGSKA (reference sequence). CDR3 size: 14 residues. CDR3 sequence reads: CSAPIDRITGELFF. The CDR3, as DNA: TGCAGTGCGCCCATCGACAGAATCACCGGGGAGCTGTTTTTT.

As for this clonotype: A much larger clone is a single base away; this may be a read error. This chain connects TRBV20-1 to TRBJ1-5; perhaps TRBD1 as D (5 bases). The CDR3 is 13 residues long. The V and J ends lost 0 bases and 6 bases respectively, with 9 bases between them. The V gene's germline CDR1 is DFQATT and CDR2 SNEGSKA (reference sequence). The chain's CDR3 is CSAREGRAQPQHF. CDR3 nucleotide sequence: TGCAGTGCTAGAGAGGGGCGAGCTCAGCCCCAGCATTTT.

The genes are TRBV5-1 and TRBJ2-7; D gene unclear. This CDR3 comprises 15 residues. Germline V gene lookup returns CDR1 SGHRS and CDR2 YFSETQ. The CDR3 DNA follows: TGCGTCAGCAGGCTTGGCGATTCCAGCTCCTACGAGCAGTACGTC. Translated, it gives CVSRLGDSSSYEQYV.

This clonotype showed up many times. The chain employs TRBV5-6 and TRBJ2-5; D could derive from TRBD1 or TRBD2 (5 bases each). Trimming cost V 2 bases and J 4 bases, with 12 bases left between them. The CDR3 covers 14 residues. CDR1 SGHDT and CDR2 YYEEEE come from the germline V gene. The CDR3 sequence is CASSFSAGRETQYF. The CDR3 nucleotides are TGTGCCAGCAGCTTTTCTGCAGGGAGAGAGACCCAGTACTTC.

This clonotype was seen at least ten times. The chain combines TRBV6-2 or TRBV6-3 with TRBJ2-2; perhaps TRBD1 as D (6 bases). CDR1 and CDR2 from the germline V gene are MNHEY and SVGEGT. V shed 7 bases and J shed 7 bases, with 13 bases lying between them. The CDR3 spans 13 residues. The CDR3 DNA reads as TGTGCCAGCACCCAGGGGACGGTCGGGGAGCTGTTTTTT. Amino acid sequence: CASTQGTVGELFF.

The chain joins TRBV20-1 to TRBJ2-2, with 8 bases matching TRBD1. The V gene's germline CDR1 is DFQATT and CDR2 SNEGSKA (reference sequence). Germline trimming cut 6 bases from V and 0 bases from J; bases unmatched to any gene: 9. There are 16 residues in the CDR3. CDR3 sequence (DNA): TGCAGTGCCCCGGCCCCAGGGGGCACGAACACCGGGGAGCTGTTTTTT. Its translation: CSAPAPGGTNTGELFF.

This clonotype was counted only a few times. V gene TRBV9 combines with J gene TRBJ2-3; D call uncertain. Trimming left V 3 bases short and J 6 bases short, with 11 bases between. The CDR3 sequence is 13 residues long. From germline, CDR1 is SGDLS and CDR2 YYNGEE. CDR3 loop: CASSAQPMDTQYF. The CDR3 DNA follows: TGTGCCAGCAGCGCCCAGCCGATGGATACGCAGTATTTT.

The chain recombines TRBV27 with TRBJ1-5; 7 nucleotides line up with TRBD1. The CDR3 is 15 residues long. CDR1 is MNHEY and CDR2 is SMNVEV in the germline V gene (reference sequence). With 5 bases clipped from V and 2 bases from J, the junction kept 6 bases outside the gene matches. CDR3 DNA: TGTGCCAGCAGTCCTAATACAGGGGGCAATCAGCCCCAGCATTTT. Its translation is CASSPNTGGNQPQHF.

This clonotype occurred many times. The gene calls are TRBV5-1 and TRBJ2-1; D not certain. Germline V gives CDR1 SGHRS, CDR2 YFSETQ. The CDR3 runs 17 residues. V lost 6 bases and J lost 2, with 21 bases in between. In DNA form, the CDR3 reads TGCGCCAGCAACACCGGGCGGAGTTTCGGCCCCTACAATGAGCAGTTCTTC. Its protein product is CASNTGRSFGPYNEQFF.

This clonotype was found a few times. The V and J genes are TRBV20-1 and TRBJ2-7; D perhaps matches TRBD2 (6 bases). Deletions cut 8 bases from V and 1 base from J, with 15 bases between. Germline V gene sequence: CDR1 DFQATT, CDR2 SNEGSKA (reference sequence). This CDR3 comprises 13 residues. The CDR3 region is CSTQAGGSYEQYF. CDR3 DNA sequence: TGCAGTACACAAGCCGGAGGGTCCTACGAGCAGTACTTC.

This clonotype was picked up a small number of times. The chain joins TRBV7-9 to TRBJ2-7; possible D gene TRBD1, 5 bases. V shed 7 bases and J shed 4 bases, with 14 bases lying between them. This CDR3 contains 13 residues. Germline CDR1 SEHNR, CDR2 FQNEAQ (reference sequence). CDR3 sequence reads: CASTQDTWYEQYF. The CDR3 DNA sequence: TGTGCCAGCACCCAGGACACTTGGTACGAGCAGTACTTC.

The chain has TRBV10-3 and TRBJ2-7; tentatively, D is TRBD1 (6 bases). V lost 7 bases, J lost 11 bases, and 12 bases lay in between. Looked up from germline, CDR1 is ENHRY and CDR2 is SYGVKD. The CDR3 consists of 10 residues. CDR3 sequence: CAIIQGPEYV. DNA of the CDR3: TGTGCCATCATCCAGGGGCCGGAGTACGTC.

In its sample, this clonotype was seen a few times. CDR3 residues: CASSYRGGPGDTQYF. The CDR3 DNA reads as TGTGCCAGCAGTTACCGCGGGGGGCCGGGAGATACGCAGTATTTT. The rearrangement links TRBV12-3 or TRBV12-4 to TRBJ2-3, with 8 bases that match TRBD2. There are 15 residues in the CDR3. Trimming at V came to 4 bases and at J to 5 bases, leaving 8 bases not matched to a gene.

The chain couples TRBV12-5 to TRBJ2-3; 7 bases are a match to TRBD2. V was pared by 4 bases and J by 5 bases, with 3 bases of the junction left unmatched. In germline, CDR1 is LGHNT, CDR2 FRNRAP. The CDR3 length is 13 residues. The CDR3 protein is CASGSSGGDTQYF. In DNA form, the CDR3 reads TGTGCTAGTGGTTCCTCGGGGGGAGATACGCAGTATTTT.

The V gene is TRBV4-2, the J gene TRBJ2-3; 8 bases align to TRBD1. This CDR3 contains 18 residues. Germline CDR1 reads LGHNA; CDR2 reads YNFKEQ. Trimming at V came to 0 bases and at J to 4 bases, leaving 12 bases not matched to a gene. The CDR3 DNA is TGTGCCAGCAGCCAAGAGGCTGGGGCAGGGGGCTTCTCAGATACGCAGTATTTT. This codes for CASSQEAGAGGFSDTQYF.

This chain uses TRBV20-1 with TRBJ1-4; D is unclear. The CDR3 has 13 amino acids. Germline lookup yields CDR1 DFQATT and CDR2 SNEGSKA (reference sequence). V lost 2 bases and J 0 bases, leaving 4 bases between the germline ends. CDR3 DNA: TGCAGTGCTAGATGGGCAACTAATGAAAAACTGTTTTTT. It yields the protein CSARWATNEKLFF.

The chain employs TRBV29-1 and TRBJ1-6; perhaps TRBD1 as D (5 bases). The germline V gene encodes CDR1 SQVTM and CDR2 ANQGSEA. There are 10 residues in the CDR3. The CDR3 loop reads CRTWGSPLHF. In nucleotides, the CDR3 is TGCAGGACGTGGGGCTCACCCCTCCACTTT.

This clonotype was counted between two and nine times. The genes are TRBV20-1 and TRBJ2-1; unclear D gene. This CDR3 contains 13 residues. V was pared by 1 base and J by 7 bases, with 11 bases between. The germline gives CDR1 DFQATT, CDR2 SNEGSKA (reference sequence). The CDR3 loop is CSARGGELNEQFF. The CDR3 region has the DNA TGCAGTGCTAGAGGTGGGGAACTGAATGAGCAGTTCTTC.

The genes are TRBV4-1 and TRBJ2-1; TRBD1 matches 7 bases. V shed 3 bases and J 3 bases; nucleotides not matched to a gene: 14. CDR1 and CDR2 (germline): MGHRA, YSYEKL. This CDR3 is built from 18 residues. In nucleotides, the CDR3 is TGCGCCAGCAGCCAGCACCGTTTAACAGGGGAAGGCTACAATGAGCAGTTCTTC. Translating it yields CASSQHRLTGEGYNEQFF.

The rearrangement joins TRBV12-5 to TRBJ1-2; weak D call: TRBD1 (6 bases). The CDR3 has 16 amino acids. The V gene's germline CDR1 is LGHNT and CDR2 FRNRAP. Trimming left V 0 bases short and J 6 bases short, with 17 bases between. The CDR3 spells CASGLVAGTSGDGYTF. The CDR3 nucleotides read TGTGCTAGTGGTTTGGTAGCGGGGACATCGGGGGATGGCTACACCTTC.

This chain joins TRBV9 and TRBJ1-3, with D uncertain. The CDR3 sequence is 15 residues long. CDR1 is SGDLS, CDR2 YYNGEE, per germline. With 4 bases removed from V and 2 bases from J, the gap between germline ends came to 13 bases. Here the CDR3 DNA reads TGTGCCAGCAGCTTTTGGGGTAGTGCTGGAAACACCATATATTTT. This translates into CASSFWGSAGNTIYF.

The chain combines TRBV20-1 with TRBJ2-1; D gene uncertain. Trimming removed 5 bases at V and 2 bases at J, with 10 bases between. The germline CDR1 and CDR2 sequences are DFQATT and SNEGSKA (reference sequence). This CDR3 has 13 residues. The chain's CDR3 is CSALRSTYNEQFF. In DNA, the CDR3 is TGCAGTGCTCTCAGGTCTACCTACAATGAGCAGTTCTTC.

The gene calls are TRBV5-1 and TRBJ1-1; 7 nucleotides line up with TRBD1. From germline, CDR1 is SGHRS and CDR2 YFSETQ. The J segment lost 0 bases and the V segment lost 1 base, leaving 6 bases of the junction unmatched. The CDR3 has 16 residues. This CDR3 is CASSLWIRGLNTEAFF. In nucleotides, the CDR3 is TGCGCCAGCAGCTTGTGGATTAGGGGGCTGAACACTGAAGCTTTCTTT.